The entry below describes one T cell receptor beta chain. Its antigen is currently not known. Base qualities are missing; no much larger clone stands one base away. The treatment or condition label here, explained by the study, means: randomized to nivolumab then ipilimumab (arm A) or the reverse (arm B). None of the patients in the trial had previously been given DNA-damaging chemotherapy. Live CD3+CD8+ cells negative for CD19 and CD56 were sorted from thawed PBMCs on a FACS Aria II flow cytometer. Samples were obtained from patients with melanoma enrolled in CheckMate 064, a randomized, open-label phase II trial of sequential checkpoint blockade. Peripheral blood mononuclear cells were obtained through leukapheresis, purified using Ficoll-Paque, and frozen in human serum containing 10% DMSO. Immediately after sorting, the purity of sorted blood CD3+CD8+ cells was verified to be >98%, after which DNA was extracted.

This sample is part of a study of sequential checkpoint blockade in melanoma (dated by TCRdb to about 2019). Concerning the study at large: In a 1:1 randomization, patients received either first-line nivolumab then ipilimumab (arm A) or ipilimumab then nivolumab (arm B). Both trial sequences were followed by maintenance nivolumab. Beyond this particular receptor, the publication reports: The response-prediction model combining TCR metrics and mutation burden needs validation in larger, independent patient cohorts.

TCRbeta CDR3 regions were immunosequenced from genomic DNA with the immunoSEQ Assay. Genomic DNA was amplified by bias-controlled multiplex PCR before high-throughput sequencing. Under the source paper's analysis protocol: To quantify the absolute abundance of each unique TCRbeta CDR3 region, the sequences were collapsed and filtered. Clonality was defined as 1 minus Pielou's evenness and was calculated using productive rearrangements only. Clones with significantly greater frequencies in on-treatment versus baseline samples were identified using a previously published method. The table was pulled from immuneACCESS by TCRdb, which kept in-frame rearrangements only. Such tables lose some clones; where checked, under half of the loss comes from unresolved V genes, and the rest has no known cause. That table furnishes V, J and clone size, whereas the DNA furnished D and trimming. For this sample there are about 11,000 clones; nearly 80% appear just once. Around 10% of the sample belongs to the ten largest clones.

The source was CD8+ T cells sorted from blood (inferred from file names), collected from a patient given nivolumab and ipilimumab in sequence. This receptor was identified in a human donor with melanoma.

The CDR3 sequence is CASSPDNDEQFF. At the DNA level, the sequence is TGCGCCAGCAGCCCGGACAACGATGAGCAGTTCTTC. The chain is assembled from TRBV5-1 and TRBJ2-1; the D gene is perhaps TRBD1, from 5 matching bases. V gives up 4 bases and J gives up 8 bases, and the segment between their germline ends measures 10 bases. CDR1 and CDR2 are read off the germline V gene as SGHRS and YFSETQ. CDR3 length: 12 amino acids, cysteine to phenylalanine. Only the CDR3 DNA stays, 36 bases, in frame from base 1.